This TCR beta chain was identified during a study of shared clonotypes between healthy human individuals. This clone came up once. CDR1 is MDHEN and CDR2 is SYDVKM in the germline V gene. Trimming removed 10 bases at V and 13 bases at J, with 26 bases between. The CDR3 spans 14 residues. Sequenced by immunoSEQ multiplex PCR; TCRdb stores in-frame clones only, minus some. The data contain 850,000 to 1,100,000 clones, 70% to 80% of them singletons. The source material was memory CD4+ T cells from PBMCs. The sample's subset: CD45RA-negative fraction. This receptor was obtained from a man younger than 35 in good health. Some clones in this sample may be carry-over from other donors' samples. The V and J genes are TRBV28 and TRBJ2-1, with D possibly matching TRBD2 (6 bases). The CDR3 is CAKWRARVLGGQFF. The CDR3, as DNA: TGTGCCAAATGGAGGGCCCGGGTGCTCGGTGGTCAGTTCTTC.